This T cell receptor beta chain emerged from a study of cytomegalovirus exposure and HLA in healthy donors. Overall study: Drawn from HLA-typed donors, around 85 million unique TCRs were held in an early data release.

The study ran its PCR with 60 Vbeta and 13 Jbeta primers. Clones were read by immunoSEQ multiplex PCR, and TCRdb kept only the in-frame ones, dropping some. In the table there are fewer than 200,000 clones, roughly 80% of which are singletons. With 8 bases removed from V and 2 bases from J, the gap between germline ends came to 12 bases. The CDR3 is 13 amino acids. Germline V CDR1 and CDR2: LNHDA, SQIVND (reference sequence). Comments on this clone: The target antigen is unknown.

The study, taken as a whole, reports: Serostatus for CMV was the only available immune exposure information.

The rearrangement uses TRBV19 and TRBJ1-1; D is perhaps TRBD1 (6 bases). The sample comprised PBMCs. This clonotype was obtained from a woman aged 18-29 years in good health and CMV-seronegative. The CDR3 DNA sequence: TGTGCCAGTTCCGGGACACCCAACACTGAAGCTTTCTTT. This translates into CASSGTPNTEAFF.